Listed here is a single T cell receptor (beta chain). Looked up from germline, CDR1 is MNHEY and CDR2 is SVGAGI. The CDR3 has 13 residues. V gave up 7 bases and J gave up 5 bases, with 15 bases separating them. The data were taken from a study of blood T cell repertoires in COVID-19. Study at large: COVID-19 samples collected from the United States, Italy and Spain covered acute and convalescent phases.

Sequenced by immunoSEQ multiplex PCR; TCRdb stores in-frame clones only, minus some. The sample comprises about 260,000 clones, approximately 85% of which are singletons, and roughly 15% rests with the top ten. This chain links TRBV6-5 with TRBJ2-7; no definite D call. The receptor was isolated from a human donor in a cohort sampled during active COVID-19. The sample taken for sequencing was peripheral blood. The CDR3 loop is CASTSWALDEQYF. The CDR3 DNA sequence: TGTGCCAGCACGTCTTGGGCCTTGGACGAGCAGTACTTC.